This T cell receptor beta chain is from a study of vaccination effects on CD4 cells after COVID-19 (dated 2022 in TCRdb). At the level of the whole study: Post-vaccine samples across the study were collected a median of 72 days after the second dose, with a range of 14 to 241. The Oncomine TCR Beta short-read assay on an Illumina iSeq 100 was used to sequence cultures from other donors in the study. SARS-CoV-2 spike-specific CD4+ TCR repertoires from before and after mRNA vaccination were compared in COVID-19 convalescent patients and in infection-naive vaccine recipients. The full study included 10 to 11 COVID-19 convalescent patients and several SARS-CoV-2-naive healthy vaccine recipients. What the work shows at the level of the full study, not this receptor alone: In healthy vaccine recipients, vaccine-induced clones were almost all SARS-CoV-2 mono-reactive, with only 1 of 255 cross-reactive with common cold coronaviruses. Marked clonal contraction was observed in both infection-induced and vaccine-induced clones at late post-vaccination timepoints, consistent with waning T cell responses. Only a small number of convalescent patients were included, and no early post-infection timepoints were available, which limited the study.

In the ViraFEST assay, PBMC were stimulated with viral peptide pools, and TCR sequencing was then used to find antigen-specific CD4+ T cell clonotypes based on their expansion. After around 10 days of culture, CD4+ T cells were isolated with the EasySep CD4+ T cell isolation kit. Each participant got two doses of an mRNA SARS-CoV-2 vaccine, either BNT162b2 or mRNA-1273. The absence of prior SARS-CoV-2 infection in healthy vaccine recipients was confirmed by negative nucleocapsid antibodies before and after vaccination. A few million PBMC per well were cultured with approximately 10 ug/ml peptides in IMDM containing roughly 5% human AB serum, 8.5 to 10 IU/ml IL-2 and gentamicin. On days 3 and 7, half of the culture medium was replaced with fresh IL-2-containing medium. Unless otherwise noted, each peptide stimulation condition was cultured in triplicate wells. PBMC were separated from whole blood using Ficoll-Paque Plus gradient centrifugation and were then either cryopreserved at -140C or used fresh. The overlapping peptide pools covered the spike proteins of SARS-CoV-2 as well as those of the common cold coronaviruses HCoV-NL63, HCoV-OC43 and HCoV-229E. Genomic DNA was extracted from cultured CD4+ T cells with the QIAamp micro DNA kit.

Comments on this clone: Its antigen is unknown. It has no much larger one-base neighbor in the sample; base qualities were not kept.

The protocol used for the library was the immunoSEQ multiplex PCR assay. DNA from the cultured, isolated CD4+ T cells was subjected to TCR beta CDR3 sequencing. The authors' pipeline ran thus. The analysis removed non-productive TCR sequences, trimmed reads to the CDR3 region, and retained only CDR3s that were 7 or more amino acids long. Antigen-specific clonotypes were identified using the MANAFEST web app by comparison of expansion in peptide wells against reference cultures. For clones to be considered positive, expansion at FDR<0.05 versus reference and all other wells, an odds ratio above 5, and a frequency above 0.1% in two replicate wells were required. A clonotype was defined as cross-reactive if the clonotype was significantly expanded both in SARS-CoV-2 spike wells and in at least one common cold coronavirus spike condition. Using the stringdist R package, CDR3 similarity was measured by Levenshtein distance, and unrooted trees were constructed with ape in R 3.6.1. TCRdb took over this immuneACCESS table, retaining in-frame rearrangements with V and J assigned. Such tables are incomplete; in checked studies, under half of the missing clones stem from an unresolved V gene, and the remainder is unexplained. Clone size and V and J calls were adopted from that table, with D and trimming inferred from the DNA. The sample table shows approximately 17,000 clones, and about 70% are seen once. Roughly 9.2% of the sample is in the top ten clones.

Germline trimming: 4 bases from V, 5 bases from J; junction bases outside gene matches: 9. The cysteine opens and the phenylalanine closes a CDR3 of 15 amino acids. Only the CDR3 DNA is retained, 45 bases long and in frame from the first base. Per the germline V gene (reference sequence), LGHDT is the CDR1 and YNNKEL is the CDR2. The receptor comes from a human donor who received a COVID-19 vaccine. Sequencing used CD4+ T cells from PBMCs cultured with SARS-CoV-2 spike peptides, obtained after COVID-19 vaccination. The cell subset or site label here, explained by the study, means: SARS-CoV-2 spike overlapping peptide pool stimulation. The chain employs TRBV3-1 (or the pseudogene TRBV3-2) and TRBJ1-1; the junction holds 8 bases that match TRBD1. For the CDR3, the sequence is CASSRRTGGRTEAFF. The DNA sequence reads TGTGCCAGCAGCCGGAGAACAGGGGGACGGACTGAAGCTTTCTTT.